This TCR beta chain appears in the sequencing data of a study of tumor-infiltrating lymphocytes in primary liver carcinoma. Across the whole study: Patients underwent resection of primary liver carcinoma.

Germline DNA was also extracted, and blood RNA was taken from unsorted whole blood. In germline, CDR1 is MNHNS, CDR2 SASEGT. V lost 6 bases to trimming and J lost 4 bases; unmatched junction nucleotides: 16. The length of the CDR3 is 17 residues. TCR beta cDNA was prepared out of approximately 470 ng total RNA by means of a constant-region primer. Three nested multiplex PCR rounds, a slightly modified ARM-PCR method, built the TCR beta libraries. Two initial PCR rounds of roughly 10 cycles each paired TRBV1-TRBV30 forward primers with a C-beta reverse primer. TCRdb itself ran the multiplex PCR reads through MiXCR, one entry per CDR3 protein. This sample has under 200,000 distinct CDR3 sequences, with less than 65% found just once. Concerning this clonotype: Its antigen is not identified. A much larger clonotype is one base distant, so this may be a read error.

Notes on the study in general: Less overlap was seen in tumor-adjacent and tumor-blood pairs than in tumor region pairs.

The receptor was derived from a woman aged 60 to 75 with primary liver carcinoma and hepatitis B virus infection. What was sequenced was peripheral blood. The chain couples TRBV6-1 to TRBJ2-3; 7 bases are a match to TRBD2. The CDR3 here is CASSGLVGGNLADTQYF. The CDR3 DNA is TGTGCCAGCAGCGGACTAGTGGGAGGAAATTTAGCAGATACGCAGTATTTT.